These 26 T cell receptor beta chains came from one sample sequenced in a study of a mutant IDH1 vaccine in newly diagnosed glioma. Time point specified: week 47, end of study. The content of each vaccine dose was 300 ug of mutant IDH1 20-mer peptide, and topical imiquimod accompanied it. TCRdb's copy holds only in-frame clones and misses some; the assay was immunoSEQ multiplex PCR. The repertoire holds 30,000 to 35,000 clones, with over 75% as singletons. Their recognized antigens are unknown. The sequences come from PBMCs, collected from a glioma patient whose treatment included an IDH1 peptide vaccine. These receptors all stem from a woman in her forties with glioma.

V usage is TRBV6-5 and J usage is TRBJ1-4; tentatively, D is TRBD1 (6 bases). CDR3 length: 16 amino acids. V lost 2 bases, J lost 0 bases, and 10 bases lay in between. The germline V gene encodes CDR1 MNHEY and CDR2 SVGAGI. This CDR3 reads CASSYLGQTTNEKLFF. The CDR3, as DNA: TGTGCCAGCAGTTACCTCGGACAGACAACTAATGAAAAACTGTTTTTT.

The V call is TRBV9, the J call TRBJ1-2; D is uncertain. The CDR3 runs 14 residues. Trimming pared 6 bases from V and 2 bases from J, leaving 14 bases between. Germline lookup yields CDR1 SGDLS and CDR2 YYNGEE. The CDR3 DNA is TGTGCCAGCACCCCAAAACCAGCGAACTATGGCTACACCTTC. This encodes CASTPKPANYGYTF.

V gene TRBV4-1 combines with J gene TRBJ2-5, with D possibly being TRBD1 or TRBD2 (5 bases each). Germline assignment: CDR1 MGHRA and CDR2 YSYEKL. The length of the CDR3 is 13 residues. V was cut by 4 bases and J by 5 bases, with 11 bases left in between. CDR3 sequence (DNA): TGCGCCAGCAGCCGGGACCCGCTGGAGACCCAGTACTTC. Its protein product is CASSRDPLETQYF.

This chain joins TRBV5-6 and TRBJ2-7, with TRBD2 matching 8 bases. Germline CDR1 and CDR2: SGHDT and YYEEEE. J lost 4 bases, V lost 4 bases, and 4 bases had no gene match. This CDR3 spans 13 amino acids. CDR3 in amino acids: CASSAGGSYEQYF. As DNA, the CDR3 is TGTGCCAGCAGCGCGGGGGGTTCTTACGAGCAGTACTTC.

The gene calls are TRBV7-6 and TRBJ1-1, with D tentatively TRBD1 (5 bases). The V gene's germline CDR1 is SGHVS and CDR2 FNYEAQ. CDR3 length: 16 residues. Trimming took off 8 bases at V and 0 bases at J, with 19 bases between the two ends. CDR3 amino acids: CASSSGSGGMNTEAFF. The CDR3 DNA is TGTGCCAGCTCCTCCGGTAGCGGGGGGATGAACACTGAAGCTTTCTTT.

The chain carries TRBV7-2 and TRBJ2-5; possible D gene TRBD1, 5 bases. Germline CDR1 reads SGHTA; CDR2 reads FQGNSA. The ends were cut back, 2 bases at V and 4 bases at J, with 8 bases in the middle. The CDR3 has 13 amino acids. CDR3 DNA sequence: TGTGCCAGCAGCTTACTAAGGGGAGAGACCCAGTACTTC. Its protein product is CASSLLRGETQYF. The whole variable domain, filled in from reference TRBV7-2 and TRBJ2-5, reads GAGVSQSPSNKVTEKGKDVELRCDPISGHTALYWYRQSLGQGLEFLIYFQGNSAPDKSGLPSDRFSAERTGGSVSTLTIQRTQQEDSAVYLCASSLLRGETQYFGPGTRLLVL.

The V and J genes are TRBV19 and TRBJ1-3; D remains ambiguous. The CDR3 is 16 residues long. The V gene lost 5 bases and the J gene lost 0 bases, with 14 bases spanning the gap. The germline CDR1 and CDR2 sequences are LNHDA and SQIVND (reference sequence). CDR3 protein: CASSPTATFSGNTIYF. In nucleotides, the CDR3 is TGTGCCAGTAGTCCCACGGCCACCTTCTCTGGAAACACCATATATTTT. The entire variable domain, with the rest obtained from reference TRBV19 and TRBJ1-3, is as follows: DGGITQSPKYLFRKEGQNVTLSCEQNLNHDAMYWYRQDPGQGLRLIYYSQIVNDFQKGDIAEGYSVSREKKESFPLTVTSAQKNPTAFYLCASSPTATFSGNTIYFGEGSWLTVV.

This clone was recorded only once. This chain joins TRBV28 and TRBJ2-7, with D tentatively TRBD2 (5 bases). V lost 3 bases and J lost 4, with 10 bases in between. Germline V gene data show CDR1 as MDHEN and CDR2 as SYDVKM. This CDR3 has 13 residues. This CDR3 reads CASSLEVSYEQYF. CDR3 in DNA: TGTGCCAGCAGTTTGGAGGTTTCGTACGAGCAGTACTTC.

The chain uses TRBV7-2 and TRBJ1-4; D is ambiguous. The CDR3 contains 15 residues. With 1 base removed from V and 4 bases from J, the gap between germline ends came to 10 bases. Germline V gene data show CDR1 as SGHTA and CDR2 as FQGNSA. CDR3 bases: TGTGCCAGCAGCTTAGTCGCCGGACGTAATGAAAAACTGTTTTTT. This sequence encodes CASSLVAGRNEKLFF.

J is TRBJ1-1 and V is TRBV30, with 7 bases lining up with TRBD1. J lost 5 bases, V lost 0 bases, and 3 bases had no gene match. The germline V gene encodes CDR1 GTSNPN and CDR2 SVGIG (reference sequence). This CDR3 is built from 13 residues. CDR3 loop: CAWSVQGDTEAFF. The CDR3 coding sequence is TGTGCCTGGAGTGTTCAGGGGGATACTGAAGCTTTCTTT.

The V call is TRBV10-3, the J call TRBJ1-2; weak D call: TRBD1 (5 bases). V was clipped by 11 bases and J by 4 bases, with 17 bases between them. CDR3 length equals 13 residues. Germline lookup yields CDR1 ENHRY and CDR2 SYGVKD. CDR3 residues: CAARVPISYGYTF. The CDR3 nucleotides are TGTGCCGCCAGGGTCCCAATCAGCTATGGCTACACCTTC.

V gene TRBV2 combines with J gene TRBJ2-1; TRBD2 matches 11 bases. The CDR3 has 15 residues. Germline loops: CDR1 SNHLY, CDR2 FYNNEI. V lost 2 bases to trimming and J lost 9 bases; unmatched junction nucleotides: 6. CDR3 loop: CASSENSGGAGEQFF. For the CDR3, the DNA is TGTGCCAGCAGTGAAAATAGCGGGGGGGCCGGTGAGCAGTTCTTC.

The chain links TRBV19 to TRBJ1-1; no definite D call. The CDR3 is 12 amino acids. Trimming stripped 7 bases from V and 3 bases from J, with 9 bases between. Germline lookup yields CDR1 LNHDA and CDR2 SQIVND (reference sequence). CDR3 protein: CASTHQDTEAFF. In DNA, the CDR3 is TGTGCCAGTACCCATCAGGACACTGAAGCTTTCTTT.

The chain carries TRBV6-6 and TRBJ1-4, with 8 positions matching TRBD1. The CDR3 is 15 residues long. The germline CDR1 and CDR2 sequences are MNHNY and SVGAGI (reference sequence). The junction had 6 bases not matched to a gene; V was cut back by 5 bases and J by 4 bases. The CDR3 spells CASSRTGLGNEKLFF. As DNA, the CDR3 is TGTGCCAGCAGTAGGACAGGGCTCGGTAATGAAAAACTGTTTTTT.

This chain links TRBV5-5 with TRBJ1-6; D unresolved. The CDR3 consists of 15 residues. V was shortened by 4 bases and J by 7 bases, with 15 bases between the two germline ends. Germline V lookup: CDR1 SGHKS, CDR2 YYEKEE (reference sequence). CDR3 protein: CASSLDGGRNSPLHF. In DNA, the CDR3 is TGTGCCAGCAGCCTGGATGGAGGTAGGAATTCACCCCTCCACTTT.

V and J are TRBV5-4 and TRBJ1-2; D not resolved. The CDR3 contains 15 residues. Trimming cost V 2 bases and J 1 base, with 12 bases left between them. Germline V CDR1 and CDR2: SGHNT, YYREEE (reference sequence). Here the CDR3 reads CASSFYTTINYGYTF. The CDR3 DNA sequence: TGTGCCAGCAGCTTTTATACCACTATTAACTATGGCTACACCTTC.

V gene TRBV21-1 combines with J gene TRBJ2-7; the D call in the table, TRBD1, was not verified against the DNA. TRBV21-1 is termed a pseudogene. This CDR3 comprises 12 residues. Here the CDR3 DNA reads TGTGCCAGCATCGGACAGGGGCCCGAGCAGTACTTC. Translated: CASIGQGPEQYF.

The table lists this clone with a few counts. The rearrangement uses TRBV5-1 and TRBJ1-1, with D unresolved. Germline CDR1 and CDR2: SGHRS and YFSETQ. Trimming left V 4 bases short and J 4 bases short, with 11 bases between. This CDR3 comprises 13 residues. Here the CDR3 reads CASSVVVGTEAFF. The CDR3 DNA follows: TGCGCCAGCAGCGTAGTAGTTGGCACTGAAGCTTTCTTT.

V usage is TRBV30 and J usage is TRBJ1-5; D may be TRBD1 (6 bases). CDR1 is GTSNPN, CDR2 SVGIG, per germline (reference sequence). With 3 bases removed from V and 7 bases from J, the gap between germline ends came to 16 bases. The CDR3 is 14 amino acids. The CDR3 DNA is TGTGCCTGGAGATGCGACAGGCTGGGCCAGCCCCAGCATTTT. Translation gives CAWRCDRLGQPQHF.

The rearrangement joins TRBV6-5 to TRBJ1-3; no clear D gene. Germline assignment: CDR1 MNHEY and CDR2 SVGAGI. The CDR3 contains 13 residues. V lost 6 bases and J 10 bases, leaving 16 bases between the germline ends. The CDR3 region has the DNA TGTGCCAGCAGCCCCGACGCAAGTGTAACCATATATTTT. This sequence encodes CASSPDASVTIYF.

The rearrangement links TRBV28 to TRBJ1-1; 8 positions agree with TRBD1. The CDR3 length is 15 residues. The V gene's germline CDR1 is MDHEN and CDR2 SYDVKM. Germline trimming cut 2 bases from V and 5 bases from J; bases unmatched to any gene: 7. The CDR3 protein is CASSLPRTGLTEAFF. The CDR3, as DNA: TGTGCCAGCAGTTTACCCCGGACAGGGCTAACTGAAGCTTTCTTT.

The V and J genes are TRBV7-9 and TRBJ2-2; possibly TRBD1 for D (5 bases). CDR1 is SEHNR, CDR2 FQNEAQ, per germline (reference sequence). With 3 bases removed from V and 4 bases from J, the gap between germline ends came to 12 bases. The length of the CDR3 is 15 residues. Written as DNA, the CDR3 is TGTGCCAGCAGCTTCGCTCAGGGTAGCACCGGGGAGCTGTTTTTT. Its protein is CASSFAQGSTGELFF.

This clone showed up just once. The chain employs TRBV19 and TRBJ2-7; 8 bases match TRBD1. The CDR3 is 13 residues long. V dropped 4 bases and J dropped 1; count of bases not matched to a gene: 0. Germline V CDR1 and CDR2: LNHDA, SQIVND (reference sequence). CDR3 region: CASSRDRSYEQYF. CDR3 nucleotide sequence: TGTGCCAGTAGTAGGGACAGGTCCTACGAGCAGTACTTC.

The genes are TRBV5-1 and TRBJ2-3; D not resolved. Germline V gene sequence: CDR1 SGHRS, CDR2 YFSETQ. This CDR3 contains 16 residues. Trimming removed 0 bases from V and 0 bases from J, with 11 bases in between. Here the CDR3 reads CASSLGLAPSTDTQYF. CDR3 DNA: TGCGCCAGCAGCTTGGGTTTAGCACCTAGCACAGATACGCAGTATTTT.

V usage is TRBV4-1 and J usage is TRBJ2-5; a possible D gene is TRBD1 (5 bases). There are 16 residues in the CDR3. Germline V lookup: CDR1 MGHRA, CDR2 YSYEKL. Trimming left V 0 bases short and J 4 bases short, with 15 bases between. This CDR3 is CASSQELRQGTETQYF. In nucleotides, the CDR3 is TGCGCCAGCAGCCAAGAGCTCCGGCAGGGCACAGAGACCCAGTACTTC.

The genes are TRBV4-1 and TRBJ2-3; 7 nucleotides match TRBD1. CDR3 length equals 16 residues. CDR1 MGHRA and CDR2 YSYEKL come from the germline V gene. The V gene end was trimmed by 4 bases and the J gene end by 2 bases; junction bases not matched to a gene: 9. The CDR3 is CASSPRQGPDTDTQYF. CDR3 nucleotides: TGCGCCAGCAGCCCGCGACAGGGTCCGGACACAGATACGCAGTATTTT.